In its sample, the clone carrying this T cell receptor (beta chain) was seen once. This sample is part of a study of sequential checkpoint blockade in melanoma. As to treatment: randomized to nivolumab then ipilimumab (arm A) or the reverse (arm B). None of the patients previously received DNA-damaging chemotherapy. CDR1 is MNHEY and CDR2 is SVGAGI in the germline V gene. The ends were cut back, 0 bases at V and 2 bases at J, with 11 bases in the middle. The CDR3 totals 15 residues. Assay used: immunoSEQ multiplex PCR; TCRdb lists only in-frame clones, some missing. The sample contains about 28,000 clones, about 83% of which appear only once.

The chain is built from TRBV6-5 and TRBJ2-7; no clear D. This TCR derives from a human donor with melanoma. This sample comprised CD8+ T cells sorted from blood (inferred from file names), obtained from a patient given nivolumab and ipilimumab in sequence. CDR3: CASSYSRGRPYEQYF. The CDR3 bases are TGTGCCAGCAGTTACTCGCGCGGTAGACCCTACGAGCAGTACTTC.